The 4 T cell receptor beta chains presented below share a single source sample, sequenced in a study of beta chain features in type 1 diabetes. Study results and caveats: TCRB CDR3s were moderately but significantly shorter in Type 1 diabetes patients in all four CD4+ subsets.

The antigens of these receptors remain unknown. Sequenced material consisted of expressed TCRB transcripts (all of the isolated RNA was reverse transcribed). Here immunoSEQ multiplex PCR was the method, and the copy in TCRdb shows in-frame clones only, minus some. This sample has roughly 180,000 clones, with 7.8% found just once. What was sequenced was central memory CD4+ T cells from blood. Source of these receptors: a woman aged 40 to 50 with type 1 diabetes.

This clone was counted between two and nine times. The chain has TRBV19 and TRBJ1-2; 7 positions match TRBD1. The CDR3 is 13 residues long. Germline V gives CDR1 LNHDA, CDR2 SQIVND (reference sequence). Trimming took 3 bases from V and 8 from J; bases not matched to a gene: 6. CDR3 nucleotides: TGTGCCAGTAGTATGGACAGGCCCGGCGGCTACACCTTC. The encoded protein is CASSMDRPGGYTF.

This clone showed up just a few times. This chain uses TRBV15 with TRBJ1-2; 8 positions agree with TRBD1. Trimming removed 1 base from V and 4 bases from J; junction bases left unmatched: 2. Germline V gives CDR1 LNHNV, CDR2 YYDKDF (reference sequence). The CDR3 is 14 amino acids. CDR3 residues: CATSRGDRSYGYTF. CDR3 nucleotides: TGTGCCACCAGCAGAGGGGACAGGTCCTATGGCTACACCTTC.

The rearrangement joins TRBV7-2 to TRBJ1-5; tentative D call: TRBD1 (5 bases). In germline, CDR1 is SGHTA, CDR2 FQGNSA. The CDR3 consists of 15 residues. With 5 bases removed from V and 7 bases from J, the gap between germline ends came to 18 bases. CDR3 sequence (DNA): TGTGCCAGCAGCGCAGAGGGAGGCAGGGCCCAGCCCCAGCATTTT. It translates to CASSAEGGRAQPQHF.

Worth noting for this clone: Germline and junction disagree at one end, which may indicate a read error. The rearrangement links TRBV7-7 to TRBJ2-1, with 8 bases aligning to TRBD1. This CDR3 is 13 amino acids long. Per germline, CDR1 SSHAT and CDR2 FNYEAQ (reference sequence). The CDR3 nucleotides are TGTGCTAGCAGCCAAGGACAGGGCTATGAGCAGTTCTTC. Its protein is CASSQGQGYEQFF.